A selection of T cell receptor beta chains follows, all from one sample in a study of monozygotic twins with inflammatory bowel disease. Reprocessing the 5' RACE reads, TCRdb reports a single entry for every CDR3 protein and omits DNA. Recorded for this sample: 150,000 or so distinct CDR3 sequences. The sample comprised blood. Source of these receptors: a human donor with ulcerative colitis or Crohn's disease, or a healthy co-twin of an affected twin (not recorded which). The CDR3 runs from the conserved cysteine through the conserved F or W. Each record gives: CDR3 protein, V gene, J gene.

CDR3aa: CSAYRGDTGELFF
v_gene: TRBV20-1
j_gene: TRBJ2-2

CDR3aa: CASSSQGRGSPLHF
v_gene: TRBV7-3
j_gene: TRBJ1-6

CDR3aa: CASSLDRGSYTEAFF
v_gene: TRBV12-3/TRBV12-4
j_gene: TRBJ1-1

CDR3aa: CASRYRGITDTQYF
v_gene: TRBV28
j_gene: TRBJ2-3

CDR3aa: CASSFDVRVNEQFF
v_gene: TRBV5-1
j_gene: TRBJ2-1

CDR3aa: CASSFPGLAGRYNEQFF
v_gene: TRBV2
j_gene: TRBJ2-1

CDR3aa: CASSAAYEQYF
v_gene: TRBV28
j_gene: TRBJ2-7

CDR3aa: CASSPGPRGSYNSPLHF
v_gene: TRBV18
j_gene: TRBJ1-6

CDR3aa: CASSSVNQPQHF
v_gene: TRBV28
j_gene: TRBJ1-5

CDR3aa: CASSQDLSGTGVTYEQYF
v_gene: TRBV4-3
j_gene: TRBJ2-7

CDR3aa: CASSPRSRDTQYF
v_gene: TRBV7-9
j_gene: TRBJ2-3

CDR3aa: CASRWGLAGGNEQFF
v_gene: TRBV27
j_gene: TRBJ2-1

CDR3aa: CASSLGTGINEQYF
v_gene: TRBV27
j_gene: TRBJ2-7

CDR3aa: CASSLAGRASIGELFF
v_gene: TRBV5-1
j_gene: TRBJ2-2

CDR3aa: CASSLGRVAGANEQFF
v_gene: TRBV13
j_gene: TRBJ2-1

CDR3aa: CASSLAPRIESGKWYGYTF
v_gene: TRBV11-2
j_gene: TRBJ1-2

CDR3aa: CASRLRTSGDDTGELFF
v_gene: TRBV28
j_gene: TRBJ2-2

CDR3aa: CASRLAGGENIQYF
v_gene: TRBV5-1
j_gene: TRBJ2-4

CDR3aa: CASSYDREENTIYF
v_gene: TRBV5-1
j_gene: TRBJ1-3

CDR3aa: CASSLGAGGVGTGELFF
v_gene: TRBV7-2
j_gene: TRBJ2-2

CDR3aa: CASSYRRPWNEQFF
v_gene: TRBV6-5
j_gene: TRBJ2-1

CDR3aa: CASSQDSRPQETQYF
v_gene: TRBV4-1
j_gene: TRBJ2-5

CDR3aa: CATDGIPTTYEQYF
v_gene: TRBV6-1
j_gene: TRBJ2-7

CDR3aa: CASSFQRGSQPQHF
v_gene: TRBV28
j_gene: TRBJ1-5

CDR3aa: CASSSVDSGEETQYF
v_gene: TRBV11-2
j_gene: TRBJ2-5

CDR3aa: CASSPPVSDTQYF
v_gene: TRBV18
j_gene: TRBJ2-3

CDR3aa: CASSPYWTPSTDTQYF
v_gene: TRBV5-5
j_gene: TRBJ2-3

CDR3aa: CSADQNTGELFF
v_gene: TRBV29-1
j_gene: TRBJ2-2

CDR3aa: CASSSGTRVYEQYF
v_gene: TRBV6-5
j_gene: TRBJ2-7

CDR3aa: CASSLEREAMYEQYF
v_gene: TRBV5-1
j_gene: TRBJ2-7

CDR3aa: CASSLLQYNSPLHF
v_gene: TRBV7-2
j_gene: TRBJ1-6

CDR3aa: CNLPGTLNQPQHF
v_gene: TRBV20-1
j_gene: TRBJ1-5

CDR3aa: CASSQDRGIVSEAFF
v_gene: TRBV4-1
j_gene: TRBJ1-1

CDR3aa: CASSLARGLPEAFF
v_gene: TRBV5-1
j_gene: TRBJ1-1

CDR3aa: CSARVGLGMDEQFF
v_gene: TRBV20-1
j_gene: TRBJ2-1

CDR3aa: CSARALGAGPTDTQYF
v_gene: TRBV20-1
j_gene: TRBJ2-3

CDR3aa: CASSLTTYEQYF
v_gene: TRBV5-5
j_gene: TRBJ2-7

CDR3aa: CASSQDSNTQYF
v_gene: TRBV3-1
j_gene: TRBJ2-3

CDR3aa: CSASPPAGMVGYTF
v_gene: TRBV20-1
j_gene: TRBJ1-2

CDR3aa: CASSVGGREVETQYF
v_gene: TRBV9
j_gene: TRBJ2-5

CDR3aa: CASSLAGAGPNEKLFF
v_gene: TRBV7-2
j_gene: TRBJ1-4

CDR3aa: CASSVDGRPTVQETQYF
v_gene: TRBV9
j_gene: TRBJ2-5

CDR3aa: CASSSLGYGTGELFF
v_gene: TRBV5-1
j_gene: TRBJ2-2

CDR3aa: CASRLSQGAEEDEQYF
v_gene: TRBV5-1
j_gene: TRBJ2-7

CDR3aa: CASSSTGGNTGELFF
v_gene: TRBV5-1
j_gene: TRBJ2-2

CDR3aa: CASSNFRQGTYKNIQYF
v_gene: TRBV7-9
j_gene: TRBJ2-4

CDR3aa: CASSFRGGAGELFF
v_gene: TRBV12-3/TRBV12-4
j_gene: TRBJ2-2

CDR3aa: CASSLGLAGSYEQYF
v_gene: TRBV5-4
j_gene: TRBJ2-7

CDR3aa: CASSSYTGGEPYEQYF
v_gene: TRBV27
j_gene: TRBJ2-7

CDR3aa: CASSQNQVSGANVLTF
v_gene: TRBV4-2
j_gene: TRBJ2-6

CDR3aa: CATSDRPAPSTDTQYF
v_gene: TRBV24-1
j_gene: TRBJ2-3

CDR3aa: CASSPRTSWGRNEQFF
v_gene: TRBV2
j_gene: TRBJ2-1

CDR3aa: CASSLALDTGELFF
v_gene: TRBV5-1
j_gene: TRBJ2-2

CDR3aa: CSARDSGTFSYEQYF
v_gene: TRBV20-1
j_gene: TRBJ2-7

CDR3aa: CASSDNYGYTF
v_gene: TRBV6-2/TRBV6-3
j_gene: TRBJ1-2